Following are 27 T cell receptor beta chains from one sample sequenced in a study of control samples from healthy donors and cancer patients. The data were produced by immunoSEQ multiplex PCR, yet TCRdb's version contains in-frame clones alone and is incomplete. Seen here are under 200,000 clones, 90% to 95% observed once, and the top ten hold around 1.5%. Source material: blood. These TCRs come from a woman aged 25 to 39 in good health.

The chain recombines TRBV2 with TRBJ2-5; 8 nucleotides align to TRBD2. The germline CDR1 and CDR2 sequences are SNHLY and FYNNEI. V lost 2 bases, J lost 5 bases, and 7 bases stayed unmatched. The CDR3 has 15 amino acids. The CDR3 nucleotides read TGTGCCAGCAGTGAACACGGGACTAGGGAGGAGACCCAGTACTTC. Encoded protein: CASSEHGTREETQYF. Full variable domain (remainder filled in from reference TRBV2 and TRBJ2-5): EPEVTQTPSHQVTQMGQEVILRCVPISNHLYFYWYRQILGQKVEFLVSFYNNEISEKSEIFDDQFSVERPDGSNFTLKIRSTKLEDSAMYFCASSEHGTREETQYFGPGTRLLVL.

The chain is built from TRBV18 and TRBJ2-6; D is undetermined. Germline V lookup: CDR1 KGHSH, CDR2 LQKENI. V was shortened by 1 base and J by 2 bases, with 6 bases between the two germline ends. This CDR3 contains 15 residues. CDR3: CASSPQGPGANVLTF. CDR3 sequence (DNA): TGTGCCAGCTCACCACAGGGCCCTGGGGCCAACGTCCTGACTTTC.

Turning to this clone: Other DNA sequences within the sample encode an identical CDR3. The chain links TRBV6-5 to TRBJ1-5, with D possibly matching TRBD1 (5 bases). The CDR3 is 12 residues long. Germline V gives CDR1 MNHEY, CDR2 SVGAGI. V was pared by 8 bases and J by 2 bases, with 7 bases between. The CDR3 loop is CASRDGNQPQHF. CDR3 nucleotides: TGTGCCAGCCGGGACGGCAATCAGCCCCAGCATTTT.

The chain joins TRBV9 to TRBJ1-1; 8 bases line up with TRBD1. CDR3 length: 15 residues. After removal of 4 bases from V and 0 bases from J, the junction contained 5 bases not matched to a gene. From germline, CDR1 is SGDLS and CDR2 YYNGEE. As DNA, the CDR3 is TGTGCCAGCAGCTCTCAGGGGGCGATGAACACTGAAGCTTTCTTT. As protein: CASSSQGAMNTEAFF.

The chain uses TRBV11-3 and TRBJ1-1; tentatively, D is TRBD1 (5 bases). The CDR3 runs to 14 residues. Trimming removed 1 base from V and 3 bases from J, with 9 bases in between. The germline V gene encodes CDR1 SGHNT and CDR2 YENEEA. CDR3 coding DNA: TGTGCCAGCAGCTTAGCGGGGGGGGACACTGAAGCTTTCTTT. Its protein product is CASSLAGGDTEAFF.

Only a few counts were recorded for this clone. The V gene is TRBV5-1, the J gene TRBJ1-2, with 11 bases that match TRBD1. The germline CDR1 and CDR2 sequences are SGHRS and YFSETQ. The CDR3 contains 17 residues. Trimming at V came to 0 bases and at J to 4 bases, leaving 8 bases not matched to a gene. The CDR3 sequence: CASSLVITGTGGYGYTF. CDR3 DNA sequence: TGCGCCAGCAGCTTGGTTATTACCGGGACAGGGGGCTATGGCTACACCTTC.

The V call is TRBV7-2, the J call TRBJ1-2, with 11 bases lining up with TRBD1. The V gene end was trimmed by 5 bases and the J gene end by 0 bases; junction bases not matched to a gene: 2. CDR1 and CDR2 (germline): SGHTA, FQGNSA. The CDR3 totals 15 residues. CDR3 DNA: TGTGCCAGCAGCCCGGGACAGGGGGCTAACTATGGCTACACCTTC. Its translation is CASSPGQGANYGYTF. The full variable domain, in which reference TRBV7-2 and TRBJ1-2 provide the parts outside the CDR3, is GAGVSQSPSNKVTEKGKDVELRCDPISGHTALYWYRQSLGQGLEFLIYFQGNSAPDKSGLPSDRFSAERTGGSVSTLTIQRTQQEDSAVYLCASSPGQGANYGYTFGSGTRLTVV.

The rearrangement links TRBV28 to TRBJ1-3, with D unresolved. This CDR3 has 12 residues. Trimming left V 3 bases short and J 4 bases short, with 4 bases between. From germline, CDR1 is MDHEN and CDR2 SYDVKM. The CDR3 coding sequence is TGTGCCAGCAGTTTCCCCGGAAACACCATATATTTT. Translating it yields CASSFPGNTIYF.

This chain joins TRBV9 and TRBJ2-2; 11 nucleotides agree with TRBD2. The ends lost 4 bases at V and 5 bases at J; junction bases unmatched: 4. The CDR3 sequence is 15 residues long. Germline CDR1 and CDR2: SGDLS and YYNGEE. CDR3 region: CASSPVAGGTGELFF. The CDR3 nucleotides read TGTGCCAGCAGCCCAGTAGCGGGAGGGACCGGGGAGCTGTTTTTT.

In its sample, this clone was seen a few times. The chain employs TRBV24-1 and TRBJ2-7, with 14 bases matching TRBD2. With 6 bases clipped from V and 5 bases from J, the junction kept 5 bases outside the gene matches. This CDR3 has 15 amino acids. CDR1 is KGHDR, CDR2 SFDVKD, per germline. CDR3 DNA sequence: TGTGCCACCAGTAGTGGGACTAGCGGGAGCCACGAGCAGTACTTC. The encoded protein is CATSSGTSGSHEQYF.

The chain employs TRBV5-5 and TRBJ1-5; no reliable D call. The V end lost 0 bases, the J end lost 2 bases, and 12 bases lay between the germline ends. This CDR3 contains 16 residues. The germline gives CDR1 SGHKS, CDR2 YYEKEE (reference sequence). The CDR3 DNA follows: TGTGCCAGCAGCTTGGCCGGGGTGTGGGGCAATCAGCCCCAGCATTTT. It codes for CASSLAGVWGNQPQHF.

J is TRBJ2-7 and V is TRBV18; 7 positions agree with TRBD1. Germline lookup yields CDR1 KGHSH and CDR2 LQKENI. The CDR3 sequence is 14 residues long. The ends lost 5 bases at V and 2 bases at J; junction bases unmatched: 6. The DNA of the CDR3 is TGTGCCAGCTCAGCACAGGGGACCCCCTACGAGCAGTACTTC. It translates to CASSAQGTPYEQYF.

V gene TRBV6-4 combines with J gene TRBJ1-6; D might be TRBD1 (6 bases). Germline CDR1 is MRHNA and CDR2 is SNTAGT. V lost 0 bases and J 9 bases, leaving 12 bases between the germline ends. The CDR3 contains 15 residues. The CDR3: CASSDSAGVASPLHF. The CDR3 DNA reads TGTGCCAGCAGTGACTCCGCAGGGGTGGCTTCACCCCTCCACTTT.

This chain's CDR3 is CASSTGLSGVETQYF. DNA of the CDR3: TGTGCCAGCTCAACGGGACTTAGCGGGGTAGAGACCCAGTACTTC. The rearrangement joins TRBV18 to TRBJ2-5; 8 bases agree with TRBD2. The CDR3 covers 15 residues. Germline values: CDR1 KGHSH, CDR2 LQKENI. With V trimmed by 5 bases and J by 4 bases, 9 bases remained unmatched.

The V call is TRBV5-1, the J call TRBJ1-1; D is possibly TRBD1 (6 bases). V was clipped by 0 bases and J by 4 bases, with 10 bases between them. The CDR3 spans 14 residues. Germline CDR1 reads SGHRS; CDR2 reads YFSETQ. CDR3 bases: TGCGCCAGCAGCTTGGGAGAGGGGGGCACTGAAGCTTTCTTT. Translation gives CASSLGEGGTEAFF.

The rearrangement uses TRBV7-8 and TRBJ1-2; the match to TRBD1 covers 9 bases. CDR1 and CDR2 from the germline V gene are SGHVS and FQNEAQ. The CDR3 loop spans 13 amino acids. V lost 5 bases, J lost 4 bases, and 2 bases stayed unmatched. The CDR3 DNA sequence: TGTGCCAGCAGCACAGGGGGCGGCTATGGCTACACCTTC. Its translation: CASSTGGGYGYTF.

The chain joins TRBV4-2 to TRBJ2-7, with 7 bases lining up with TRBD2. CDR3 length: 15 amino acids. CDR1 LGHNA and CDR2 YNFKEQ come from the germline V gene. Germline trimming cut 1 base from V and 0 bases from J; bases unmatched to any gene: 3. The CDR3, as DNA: TGTGCCAGCAGCCAAGTGGCGGGAGCCTCCTACGAGCAGTACTTC. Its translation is CASSQVAGASYEQYF.

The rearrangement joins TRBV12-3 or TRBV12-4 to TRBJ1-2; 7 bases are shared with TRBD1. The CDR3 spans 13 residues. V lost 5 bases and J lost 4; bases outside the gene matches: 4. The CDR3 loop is CASSLTGAYGYTF. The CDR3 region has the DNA TGTGCCAGCAGTCTCACAGGGGCCTATGGCTACACCTTC.

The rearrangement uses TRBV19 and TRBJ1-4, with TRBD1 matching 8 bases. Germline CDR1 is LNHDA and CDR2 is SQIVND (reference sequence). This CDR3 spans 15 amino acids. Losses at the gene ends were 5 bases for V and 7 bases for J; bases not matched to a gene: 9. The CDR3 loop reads CASSSQGAGTEKLFF. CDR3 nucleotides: TGTGCCAGTAGTTCCCAGGGGGCAGGTACTGAAAAACTGTTTTTT.

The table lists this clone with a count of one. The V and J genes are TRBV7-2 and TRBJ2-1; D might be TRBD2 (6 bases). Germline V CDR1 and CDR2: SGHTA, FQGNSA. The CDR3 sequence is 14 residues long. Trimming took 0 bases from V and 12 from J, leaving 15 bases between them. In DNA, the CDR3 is TGTGCCAGCAGCTTAGCGCTCGGGGGTGGGCGGCAGTTCTTC. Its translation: CASSLALGGGRQFF.

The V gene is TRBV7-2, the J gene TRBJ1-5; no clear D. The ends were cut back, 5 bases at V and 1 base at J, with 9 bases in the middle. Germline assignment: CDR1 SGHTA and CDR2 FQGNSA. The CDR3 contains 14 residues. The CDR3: CASSQGRSNQPQHF. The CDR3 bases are TGTGCCAGCAGCCAAGGACGGAGCAATCAGCCCCAGCATTTT.

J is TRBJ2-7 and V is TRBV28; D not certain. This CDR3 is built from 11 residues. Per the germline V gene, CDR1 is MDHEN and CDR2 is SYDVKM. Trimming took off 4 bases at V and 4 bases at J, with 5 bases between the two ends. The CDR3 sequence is CASSSLYEQYF. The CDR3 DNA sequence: TGTGCCAGCAGTTCTCTATACGAGCAGTACTTC. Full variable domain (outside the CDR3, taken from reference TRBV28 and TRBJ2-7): DVKVTQSSRYLVKRTGEKVFLECVQDMDHENMFWYRQDPGLGLRLIYFSYDVKMKEKGDIPEGYSVSREKKERFSLILESASTNQTSMYLCASSSLYEQYFGPGTRLTVT.

The CDR3 reads CASSQDRGDEQYF. The CDR3 DNA reads TGTGCCAGCTCACAGGACAGGGGCGACGAGCAGTACTTC. This chain joins TRBV18 and TRBJ2-7; TRBD1 matches 9 bases. Germline assignment: CDR1 KGHSH and CDR2 LQKENI. There are 13 residues in the CDR3. V dropped 4 bases and J dropped 5; count of bases not matched to a gene: 3.

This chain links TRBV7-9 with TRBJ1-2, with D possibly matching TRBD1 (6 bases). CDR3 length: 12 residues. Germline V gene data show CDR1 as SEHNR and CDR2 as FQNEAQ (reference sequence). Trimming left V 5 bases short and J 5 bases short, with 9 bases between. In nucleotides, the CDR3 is TGTGCCAGCAGCCGGGACACTTATGGCTACACCTTC. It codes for CASSRDTYGYTF.

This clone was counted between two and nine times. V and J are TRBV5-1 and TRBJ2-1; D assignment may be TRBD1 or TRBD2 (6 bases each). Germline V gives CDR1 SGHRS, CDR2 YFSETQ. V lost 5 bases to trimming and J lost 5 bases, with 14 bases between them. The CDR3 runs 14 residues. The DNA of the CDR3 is TGCGCCAGCAGGAAGACAGGAGGGGACAATGAGCAGTTCTTC. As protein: CASRKTGGDNEQFF.

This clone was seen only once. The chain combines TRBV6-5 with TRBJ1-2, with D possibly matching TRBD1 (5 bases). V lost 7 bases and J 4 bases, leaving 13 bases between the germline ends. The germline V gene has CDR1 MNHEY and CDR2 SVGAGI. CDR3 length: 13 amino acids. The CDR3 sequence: CASKGRRSYGYTF. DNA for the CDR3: TGTGCCAGCAAGGGACGTCGGTCCTATGGCTACACCTTC.

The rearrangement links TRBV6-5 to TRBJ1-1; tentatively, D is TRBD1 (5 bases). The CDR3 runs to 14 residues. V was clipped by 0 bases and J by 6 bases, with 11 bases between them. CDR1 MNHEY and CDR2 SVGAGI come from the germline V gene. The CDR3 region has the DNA TGTGCCAGCAGTTACTCGGGGATAGGGGCTGAAGCTTTCTTT. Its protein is CASSYSGIGAEAFF.